This TCR beta chain was observed in a study of T-cell reconstitution after alpha-beta-depleted transplantation in children. The study, taken as a whole, reports: Where some patients showed high TCRbeta diversity at day 60, it came from recipient T cells and thymic progenitors that had survived. One year after transplant, T-cell counts and diversity came mostly from newly produced T cells. Roughly two months post-transplant, alpha-beta T cells reportedly originated from several hundred graft clones that had expanded.

V was clipped by 0 bases and J by 3 bases; unmatched bases: 15. CDR3 length: 21 amino acids. Preparing the TCRbeta library involved the use of unique molecular identifiers. MiXCR, applied by TCRdb to the PCR reads, yields one record per CDR3 protein. Among about 210,000 distinct CDR3 sequences listed, more than 15% were seen once. This clonotype was seen many times. The antigen remains unidentified. V is TRBV12-3 or TRBV12-4 and J is TRBJ2-6, with 9 bases identical to TRBD1. The receptor's source is a male patient aged 2-10 years who had a stem cell transplant for acute lymphoblastic leukemia, so the T cells may come from the graft donor. The specimen was PBMCs, mostly from graft donor cells, collected 360 days after TCRalphabeta/CD19-depleted stem cell transplant. The CDR3 DNA follows: TGTGCCAGCAGTTTAGCCGATTTTTTAGGCACAGGGGGCTTTGGGGCCAACGTCCTGACTTTC. Translation gives CASSLADFLGTGGFGANVLTF.